This note documents a single TCR beta chain sequence. The sample is drawn from a study of blood T cell repertoires in COVID-19. The overall study: Spain, Italy and the United States supplied samples that represented acute and convalescent COVID-19.

TCRdb's copy holds only in-frame clones and misses some; the assay was immunoSEQ multiplex PCR. The profile covers approximately 170,000 clones, with approximately 80% appearing a single time and approximately 8.2% taken by the ten largest. Those enrolled in Seattle joined during active infection and were followed longitudinally afterward. Trimming took 0 bases from V and 7 from J; bases not matched to a gene: 11. CDR1 is SGHNT, CDR2 YYREEE, per germline (reference sequence). This CDR3 spans 17 amino acids. The sequenced material came from peripheral blood. The origin of this receptor is a woman at least 80 years old with COVID-19, enrolled during active disease. The rearrangement joins TRBV5-4 to TRBJ2-1; 9 positions match TRBD2. The CDR3 coding sequence is TGTGCCAGCAGCTTGGGAGGAGGAGGCGGGGGGGCTAATGAGCAGTTCTTC. It codes for CASSLGGGGGGANEQFF.